This passage covers 26 T cell receptor beta chains from one sample sequenced in a study of cytomegalovirus exposure and HLA in healthy donors. The PCR had 60 Vbeta and 13 Jbeta primers. TCRdb's table, derived via immunoSEQ multiplex PCR, lists solely in-frame clones and lacks some. The data show 100,000 to 150,000 clones, with approximately 84% seen just once and under 3% held by the top ten. The source material was PBMCs. All receptors come from a boy between 2 and 10 years old in good health and CMV-seronegative.

This chain uses TRBV30 with TRBJ2-3, with TRBD1 as a possible D gene (5 bases). From germline, CDR1 is GTSNPN and CDR2 SVGIG (reference sequence). The CDR3 is 12 amino acids. V lost 2 bases and J lost 7, with 10 bases in between. CDR3 coding DNA: TGTGCCTGGAGTAAGGGGTATAATACGCAGTATTTT. It codes for CAWSKGYNTQYF.

The V gene is TRBV4-2, the J gene TRBJ2-6; D is undetermined. Germline values: CDR1 LGHNA, CDR2 YNFKEQ. The length of the CDR3 is 16 residues. Trimming pared 3 bases from V and 0 bases from J, leaving 9 bases between. CDR3 amino acids: CASSQTQGSGANVLTF. In DNA, the CDR3 is TGTGCCAGCAGCCAGACACAAGGCTCTGGGGCCAACGTCCTGACTTTC.

The V and J genes are TRBV7-9 and TRBJ2-7; no reliable D call. Trimming took 7 bases from V and 5 from J, leaving 12 bases between them. Germline CDR1 SEHNR, CDR2 FQNEAQ (reference sequence). The CDR3 loop spans 12 amino acids. The CDR3 DNA reads as TGTGCCAGCACCTCGGTCGTCCACGAGCAGTACTTC. Translation: CASTSVVHEQYF.

CDR3: CASTSTGGNSPLHF. For the CDR3, the DNA is TGTGCCAGTACCTCGACAGGGGGAAATTCACCCCTCCACTTT. The chain recombines TRBV19 with TRBJ1-6; 9 positions match TRBD1. V was pared by 7 bases and J by 7 bases, with 5 bases of the junction left unmatched. The CDR3 is made up of 14 amino acids. The germline V gene encodes CDR1 LNHDA and CDR2 SQIVND (reference sequence).

V usage is TRBV5-1 and J usage is TRBJ1-1; 9 nucleotides match TRBD1. Germline V lookup: CDR1 SGHRS, CDR2 YFSETQ. There are 16 residues in the CDR3. Germline trimming cut 2 bases from V and 5 bases from J; bases unmatched to any gene: 10. This chain's CDR3 is CASSLGQGRRKTEAFF. The CDR3 DNA reads as TGCGCCAGCAGCTTAGGACAGGGGCGACGAAAAACTGAAGCTTTCTTT.

This chain joins TRBV5-1 and TRBJ1-4; 9 bases are a match to TRBD1. The length of the CDR3 is 18 residues. Trimming removed 0 bases from V and 7 bases from J; junction bases left unmatched: 13. Germline CDR1 is SGHRS and CDR2 is YFSETQ. The CDR3 DNA is TGCGCCAGCAGCTTGGCCCGGCCCGGGACAGGGTATGGTGAAAAACTGTTTTTT. Encoded protein: CASSLARPGTGYGEKLFF. Combining the CDR3 with reference TRBV5-1 and TRBJ1-4 gives the whole variable domain KAGVTQTPRYLIKTRGQQVTLSCSPISGHRSVSWYQQTPGQGLQFLFEYFSETQRNKGNFPGRFSGRQFSNSRSEMNVSTLELGDSALYLCASSLARPGTGYGEKLFFGSGTQLSVL.

Notes on this clone: One junction end disagrees with the germline gene, perhaps due to a read error. This sequence joins TRBV7-2 and TRBJ1-2; D gene unclear. This CDR3 spans 14 amino acids. CDR1 and CDR2 from the germline V gene are SGHTA and FQGNSA. CDR3 amino acids: CASSLDNRVDGYPF. CDR3 DNA sequence: TGTGCCAGCAGCTTAGATAACAGAGTAGATGGCTACCCCTTC.

The rearrangement uses TRBV7-9 and TRBJ1-4; 7 positions agree with TRBD1. Germline values: CDR1 SEHNR, CDR2 FQNEAQ (reference sequence). The CDR3 length is 17 residues. J gave up 4 bases and V 3 bases, and 11 bases lay outside the gene matches. CDR3 in amino acids: CASSLDRSRKINEKLFF. Here the CDR3 DNA reads TGTGCCAGCAGCTTGGACAGGAGCCGGAAGATTAATGAAAAACTGTTTTTT.

A remark on this clone: An end of the junction does not agree with germline; a read error may underlie this. This CDR3 reads CATKTDPSGNTIYF. In DNA, the CDR3 is TGCGCGACAAAGACAGACCCCTCTGGAAACACCATATATTTT. The genes are TRBV10-3 and TRBJ1-3; possible D gene TRBD1, 5 bases. The CDR3 loop spans 14 amino acids. Germline CDR1 ENHRY, CDR2 SYGVKD.

About this clone itself: The junction differs from germline at one of its ends, possibly a read error. The chain joins TRBV14 to TRBJ1-1, with D hard to call. Germline V gene data show CDR1 as SGHDN and CDR2 as FVKESK. The CDR3 spans 14 residues. CDR3 loop: CAGRPGRGNTEAFF. DNA of the CDR3: TGTGCCGGCAGGCCTGGACGGGGAAACACTGAAGCTTTCTTT.

This clone is a singleton in its sample. This chain uses TRBV28 with TRBJ1-5; D is perhaps TRBD1 (6 bases). V was pared by 6 bases and J by 7 bases, with 19 bases between. Germline V gene lookup returns CDR1 MDHEN and CDR2 SYDVKM. The CDR3 contains 15 residues. The CDR3 bases are TGTGCCAGCAGACCCAGCCCGGGGGGCAGGCAGCCCCAGCATTTT. This codes for CASRPSPGGRQPQHF.

This chain links TRBV4-3 with TRBJ2-1, with no clear D. CDR1 and CDR2 from the germline V gene are LGHNA and YSLEER. V lost 0 bases, J lost 0 bases, and 9 bases lay in between. The CDR3 has 16 amino acids. The CDR3 nucleotides are TGCGCCAGCAGCCAAGATAGCACACCCTCCTACAATGAGCAGTTCTTC. It specifies CASSQDSTPSYNEQFF.

The V gene is TRBV19, the J gene TRBJ2-2; maybe TRBD2 (5 bases). Trimming took off 1 base at V and 1 base at J, with 13 bases between the two ends. This CDR3 has 17 amino acids. The germline CDR1 and CDR2 sequences are LNHDA and SQIVND (reference sequence). CDR3 sequence: CASSIGPLRGNTGELFF. The DNA for the CDR3 is TGTGCCAGTAGTATAGGCCCCCTTCGGGGGAACACCGGGGAGCTGTTTTTT.

The genes are TRBV19 and TRBJ2-3; 8 bases align to TRBD2. Germline values: CDR1 LNHDA, CDR2 SQIVND (reference sequence). V lost 7 bases and J lost 3; bases outside the gene matches: 9. This CDR3 comprises 15 residues. DNA for the CDR3: TGTGCCAGTAAGGGAGCGGGAGTAGGTACAGATACGCAGTATTTT. Translated, it gives CASKGAGVGTDTQYF.

This clone has a handful of counts. This chain links TRBV5-4 with TRBJ1-1; 9 bases are a match to TRBD1. The CDR3 sequence is 15 residues long. V was clipped by 4 bases and J by 4 bases; unmatched bases: 8. Germline CDR1 SGHNT, CDR2 YYREEE (reference sequence). In DNA form, the CDR3 reads TGTGCCAGCAGCGCACCACTGACAGGGGGCACTGAAGCTTTCTTT. It is translated as CASSAPLTGGTEAFF.

This chain connects TRBV2 to TRBJ2-7; 12 bases are shared with TRBD1. Trimming took 8 bases from V and 5 from J; bases not matched to a gene: 7. Germline loops: CDR1 SNHLY, CDR2 FYNNEI. This CDR3 has 14 residues. The CDR3 DNA follows: TGTGCCAGCCGCCGGGACAGGGGGCTGCACGAGCAGTACTTC. Amino acid sequence: CASRRDRGLHEQYF.

This chain connects TRBV7-2 to TRBJ1-2; 7 bases are shared with TRBD1. CDR1 is SGHTA and CDR2 is FQGNSA in the germline V gene. V trimming: 5 bases; J trimming: 9 bases; junction bases outside the gene matches: 6. The CDR3 length is 12 residues. The CDR3 protein is CASSPGGNSYTF. In DNA form, the CDR3 reads TGTGCCAGCAGCCCAGGGGGTAATAGCTACACCTTC.

The chain links TRBV5-8 to TRBJ2-5; 9 bases match TRBD2. Germline V lookup: CDR1 SGHTS, CDR2 YDEGEE. The V segment lost 4 bases and the J segment 4 bases; nucleotides outside the gene matches: 14. This CDR3 is built from 17 residues. The DNA of the CDR3 is TGTGCCAGCAGCCGCCAGGCCGCGGGAGGGCCTGGAGAGACCCAGTACTTC. Its translation is CASSRQAAGGPGETQYF.

This clone has only a few counts. The chain links TRBV7-9 to TRBJ1-5, with D possibly TRBD1 on 5 matching bases. Deletions cut 1 base from V and 9 bases from J, with 22 bases between. The germline CDR1 and CDR2 sequences are SEHNR and FQNEAQ (reference sequence). The CDR3 sequence is 17 residues long. This CDR3 reads CASSLGEGGGAYGPQHF. The DNA for the CDR3 is TGTGCCAGCAGCTTAGGCGAGGGCGGAGGGGCTTACGGGCCCCAGCATTTT.

CDR3 amino acids: CASSLGTSGGARGELFF. The CDR3 DNA reads TGTGCCAGCAGCCTCGGGACTAGCGGGGGGGCTCGAGGGGAGCTGTTTTTT. This chain links TRBV9 with TRBJ2-2; 16 bases match TRBD2. This CDR3 comprises 17 residues. V lost 4 bases to trimming and J lost 8 bases; unmatched junction nucleotides: 8. CDR1 and CDR2 from the germline V gene are SGDLS and YYNGEE.

The CDR3 nucleotides are TGTGCCAGCAGCTTCGGAGCCGGTAATCAGCCCCAGCATTTT. This encodes CASSFGAGNQPQHF. J is TRBJ1-5 and V is TRBV6-5; D call uncertain. The CDR3 contains 14 residues. CDR1 and CDR2 (germline): MNHEY, SVGAGI. The V gene lost 6 bases and the J gene lost 4 bases, with 13 bases spanning the gap.

The chain uses TRBV7-9 and TRBJ2-2; no firm D call. Germline V lookup: CDR1 SEHNR, CDR2 FQNEAQ (reference sequence). This CDR3 is built from 16 residues. V shed 4 bases and J shed 3 bases, with 15 bases lying between them. CDR3 loop: CASSSVRHTDTGELFF. The CDR3 DNA sequence: TGTGCCAGCAGCTCAGTCCGACACACAGACACCGGGGAGCTGTTTTTT. Complete variable domain (other parts from reference TRBV7-9 and TRBJ2-2): DTGVSQNPRHKITKRGQNVTFRCDPISEHNRLYWYRQTLGQGPEFLTYFQNEAQLEKSRLLSDRFSAERPKGSFSTLEIQRTEQGDSAMYLCASSSVRHTDTGELFFGEGSRLTVL.

This clone was seen only a few times. The chain is built from TRBV6-6 and TRBJ1-1, with 9 bases matching TRBD1. After removal of 6 bases from V and 5 bases from J, the junction contained 10 bases not matched to a gene. Germline V gene sequence: CDR1 MNHNY, CDR2 SVGAGI (reference sequence). This CDR3 is built from 15 residues. CDR3 in amino acids: CASRDRGMGLTEAFF. Here the CDR3 DNA reads TGTGCCAGCAGGGACAGGGGAATGGGCTTGACTGAAGCTTTCTTT.

Concerning this clone itself: At one end the junction does not follow the germline gene, possibly because of a read error. The chain joins TRBV4-1 to TRBJ1-5; D is unclear. Per germline, CDR1 MGHRA and CDR2 YSYEKL. CDR3 length equals 16 residues. The CDR3 sequence: CANSQDLYGGNQPQHF. The DNA of the CDR3 is TGCGCCAACAGCCAAGATCTCTACGGGGGCAATCAGCCCCAGCATTTT.

The V call is TRBV5-4, the J call TRBJ2-7; D is uncertain. Germline V gene data show CDR1 as SGHNT and CDR2 as YYREEE (reference sequence). V dropped 0 bases and J dropped 0 bases, with 10 bases sitting between them. The CDR3 is made up of 15 amino acids. CDR3 residues: CASSLAIGGSYEQYV. DNA of the CDR3: TGTGCCAGCAGCTTGGCAATCGGCGGCTCCTACGAGCAGTACGTC.

The chain couples TRBV6-5 to TRBJ1-1; D uncertain. Trimming took off 3 bases at V and 0 bases at J, with 11 bases between the two ends. The CDR3 contains 15 residues. The V gene's germline CDR1 is MNHEY and CDR2 SVGAGI. The CDR3 region has the DNA TGTGCCAGCAGTTATGCCCAGACAATGAACACTGAAGCTTTCTTT. Residues: CASSYAQTMNTEAFF.